Here is one T cell receptor beta chain with its context. The data derive from a study of shared T cell receptors in the human thymus. With 7 bases removed from V and 1 base from J, the gap between germline ends came to 16 bases. CDR1 and CDR2 from the germline V gene are PRHDT and FYEKMQ (reference sequence). CDR3 size: 15 residues. TCRdb keeps only in-frame clones here, not all; method: immunoSEQ multiplex PCR. The table shows about 610,000 clones, with 85% to 90% occurring only once. These data were likewise used in another study, on human thymus T cells.

The chain recombines TRBV13 with TRBJ1-1; unclear D gene. This sequence originates from a boy under three years old with a congenital heart defect. The sample consisted of thymocytes. The CDR3 region is CASITNGGPNTEAFF. The DNA of the CDR3 is TGTGCCAGCATCACAAACGGAGGACCGAACACTGAAGCTTTCTTT. The full variable domain, with the rest looked up from reference TRBV13 and TRBJ1-1, is AAGVIQSPRHLIKEKRETATLKCYPIPRHDTVYWYQQGPGQDPQFLISFYEKMQSDKGSIPDRFSAQQFSDYHSELNMSSLELGDSALYFCASITNGGPNTEAFFGQGTRLTVV.